One and the same sample provided the 10 T cell receptor beta chains below, sequenced in a study of T cell responses to AZD1222 COVID-19 vaccine. The data were produced by immunoSEQ multiplex PCR, yet TCRdb's version contains in-frame clones alone and is incomplete. The profile covers about 150,000 clones, with approximately 90% appearing a single time and 1.8% taken by the ten largest. The sequencing used peripheral blood, collected on day 0 of AZD1222 vaccination. These receptors all come from an adult in good health.

The chain is built from TRBV5-8 and TRBJ2-3; D may correspond to TRBD1 or TRBD2 (6 bases each). Trimming left V 5 bases short and J 4 bases short, with 20 bases between. CDR1 is SGHTS and CDR2 is YDEGEE in the germline V gene. CDR3 size: 16 residues. The DNA of the CDR3 is TGTGCCAGCAGAAAAAGACTAGGGGGAGGCCCAGATACGCAGTATTTT. Amino acid sequence: CASRKRLGGGPDTQYF.

The chain couples TRBV6-2 or TRBV6-3 to TRBJ2-3, with D uncertain. CDR1 and CDR2 from the germline V gene are MNHEY and SVGEGT. The CDR3 covers 13 residues. Trimming stripped 5 bases from V and 0 bases from J, with 6 bases between. CDR3 nucleotides: TGTGCCAGCAGTCTTAGTAGCACAGATACGCAGTATTTT. As protein: CASSLSSTDTQYF.

This clone was seen once. The J gene is TRBJ2-1, the V gene TRBV25-1; TRBD2 matches 15 bases. Trimming at V came to 5 bases and at J to 8 bases, leaving 7 bases not matched to a gene. This CDR3 has 16 residues. CDR1 MGHDK and CDR2 SYGVNS come from the germline V gene. The CDR3 here is CASSWGLAGGPDEQFF. Here the CDR3 DNA reads TGTGCCAGCAGTTGGGGACTAGCGGGAGGCCCGGATGAGCAGTTCTTC. The variable domain in full, with the rest retrieved from reference TRBV25-1 and TRBJ2-1, is EADIYQTPRYLVIGTGKKITLECSQTMGHDKMYWYQQDPGMELHLIHYSYGVNSTEKGDLSSESTVSRIRTEHFPLTLESARPSHTSQYLCASSWGLAGGPDEQFFGPGTRLTVL.

The genes are TRBV6-5 and TRBJ1-4; D gene ambiguous. Trimming left V 0 bases short and J 7 bases short, with 12 bases between. The V gene's germline CDR1 is MNHEY and CDR2 SVGAGI. This CDR3 is 15 amino acids long. The CDR3 region is CASSYSGSRGEKLFF. For the CDR3, the DNA is TGTGCCAGCAGTTACTCTGGTTCCCGAGGTGAAAAACTGTTTTTT.

This clone has a handful of counts. V is TRBV7-2 and J is TRBJ2-1; TRBD2 matches 7 bases. This CDR3 region has 17 residues. CDR1 is SGHTA, CDR2 FQGNSA, per germline. J was trimmed by 2 bases and V by 5 bases; bases with no gene match: 12. This CDR3 reads CASSPRLALNPYNEQFF. The CDR3 bases are TGTGCCAGCAGCCCCCGACTAGCCTTAAATCCCTACAATGAGCAGTTCTTC.

The genes are TRBV12-3 or TRBV12-4 and TRBJ1-1; no clear D gene. The CDR3 runs 13 residues. The V end lost 3 bases, the J end lost 7 bases, and 12 bases lay between the germline ends. The CDR3 is CASSLRGVDEAFF. In DNA form, the CDR3 reads TGTGCCAGCAGTTTGAGAGGAGTCGATGAAGCTTTCTTT.

CDR3: CASTASVSSTDTQYF. CDR3 in DNA: TGTGCCAGCACGGCTAGCGTATCTAGCACAGATACGCAGTATTTT. The chain is built from TRBV28 and TRBJ2-3, with TRBD2 as a possible D gene (6 bases). Germline V gene sequence: CDR1 MDHEN, CDR2 SYDVKM. Trimming left V 7 bases short and J 0 bases short, with 14 bases between. The CDR3 covers 15 residues.

The gene calls are TRBV18 and TRBJ2-7, with D possibly TRBD1 on 6 matching bases. This CDR3 has 16 residues. Looked up from germline, CDR1 is KGHSH and CDR2 is LQKENI. With 3 bases removed from V and 6 bases from J, the gap between germline ends came to 21 bases. The CDR3 sequence: CASSPSSTGRGSEQYF. In DNA, the CDR3 is TGTGCCAGCTCACCCAGCTCGACAGGACGAGGCTCCGAGCAGTACTTC.

This clone was picked up one time. V and J are TRBV24-1 and TRBJ2-1; TRBD1 might be the D (6 bases). V was cut by 3 bases and J by 9 bases, with 11 bases left in between. CDR1 and CDR2 (germline): KGHDR, SFDVKD. The CDR3 totals 13 residues. The CDR3 reads CATSDGDRTEQFF. DNA for the CDR3: TGTGCCACCAGTGATGGAGACAGGACTGAGCAGTTCTTC.

The CDR3 here is CARGRTSYNEQFF. CDR3 nucleotides: TGTGCGCGCGGGCGCACCTCCTACAATGAGCAGTTCTTC. The V call is TRBV6-4, the J call TRBJ2-1; D possibly corresponds to TRBD2 (5 bases). This CDR3 is built from 13 residues. Germline assignment: CDR1 MRHNA and CDR2 SNTAGT.